The source of this TCR beta chain is a study of blood T cell repertoires in COVID-19. Turning to the study itself: T cells, B-cell-depleted T cells, or PBMCs provided the cDNA or gDNA that served as material.

V was trimmed by 5 bases and J by 2 bases, leaving 13 bases between them. This CDR3 is built from 14 residues. Germline V CDR1 and CDR2: MDHEN, SYDVKM. Profiling relied on immunoSEQ multiplex PCR, and the TCRdb table lists in-frame clones only, not all of them. The sample carries over 300,000 clones, 85% to 90% recorded once. The sequence came from a woman aged 18-35 years who had recovered from COVID-19. The chain links TRBV28 to TRBJ2-7; weak D call: TRBD1 (6 bases). The sequenced material came from PBMCs or T cells enriched from blood (not recorded which). CDR3 protein: CASSPRDITYEQYF. For the CDR3, the DNA is TGTGCCAGCAGTCCCCGGGACATTACCTACGAGCAGTACTTC.